This is a list of T cell receptor beta chains from one sample in a study of cytomegalovirus exposure and HLA in healthy donors. Clones were read by immunoSEQ multiplex PCR, and TCRdb kept only the in-frame ones, dropping some. The sample shows some 120,000 clones, more than 60% of them seen only once. The sequencing sample was made of PBMCs. These receptors all stem from a woman between 35 and 50 years old in good health and CMV-seronegative. Each CDR3 is given with its conserved first and last residue. Each record gives: CDR3 length, clone size, V gene, J gene, CDR3 protein. A row's size may be missing; if present it is once, few, many or a size class.

CDR3 length: 14; clone size: large; V gene: TRBV7-9; J gene: TRBJ1-1; CDR3 protein: CASSLNNLNTEAFF
CDR3 length: 13; clone size: once; V gene: TRBV28; J gene: TRBJ1-1; CDR3 protein: CASSSGQGTEAFF
CDR3 length: 15; clone size: .; V gene: TRBV6-1; J gene: TRBJ1-5; CDR3 protein: CASSAWGQSNQPQHF
CDR3 length: 15; clone size: .; V gene: TRBV5-5; J gene: TRBJ1-3; CDR3 protein: CASSPRVALGNTIYF
CDR3 length: 16; clone size: few; V gene: TRBV7-2; J gene: TRBJ2-1; CDR3 protein: CASSWTGGFTYNEQFF
CDR3 length: 11; clone size: .; V gene: TRBV6-6; J gene: TRBJ2-4; CDR3 protein: CASEAGNIQYF
CDR3 length: 17; clone size: .; V gene: TRBV4-2; J gene: TRBJ2-3; CDR3 protein: CASSQGLGTGGADTQYF
CDR3 length: 15; clone size: .; V gene: TRBV7-2; J gene: TRBJ2-1; CDR3 protein: CASSPAVAGHTRWFF
CDR3 length: 14; clone size: .; V gene: TRBV6-5; J gene: TRBJ2-3; CDR3 protein: CASTGDGGTDTQYF
CDR3 length: 11; clone size: .; V gene: TRBV5-6; J gene: TRBJ2-7; CDR3 protein: CASSYSGEQYF
CDR3 length: 17; clone size: .; V gene: TRBV5-6; J gene: TRBJ1-6; CDR3 protein: CASSLPWGQGYNSPLHF
CDR3 length: 15; clone size: .; V gene: TRBV27; J gene: TRBJ1-6; CDR3 protein: CASSLSPQINSPLHF
CDR3 length: 11; clone size: .; V gene: TRBV20-1; J gene: TRBJ2-3; CDR3 protein: CSAHPGDTQYF
CDR3 length: 15; clone size: .; V gene: TRBV13; J gene: TRBJ1-1; CDR3 protein: CASSLGRTGWNEAFF
CDR3 length: 15; clone size: .; V gene: TRBV4-1; J gene: TRBJ1-4; CDR3 protein: CASSLQTGGVEKLFF
CDR3 length: 14; clone size: few; V gene: TRBV7-9; J gene: TRBJ2-5; CDR3 protein: CASDKAGGTETQYF
CDR3 length: 14; clone size: .; V gene: TRBV6-6; J gene: TRBJ1-2; CDR3 protein: CASSYAQGYYGYTF
CDR3 length: 15; clone size: .; V gene: TRBV4-3; J gene: TRBJ2-1; CDR3 protein: CASSQGLAVFGEQFF
CDR3 length: 15; clone size: .; V gene: TRBV6-4; J gene: TRBJ2-1; CDR3 protein: CASSDGGSSYNEQFF
CDR3 length: 16; clone size: .; V gene: TRBV30; J gene: TRBJ2-2; CDR3 protein: CAWKRKAGGSTGELFF